These T cell receptor beta chains were read from a single sample in a study of T cells in Graves' hyperthyroidism and ophthalmopathy. A single record per CDR3 protein comes from TCRdb applying MiXCR to the multiplex PCR reads. The profile shows around 350,000 distinct CDR3 sequences, over 12% of them singletons. Sequencing input: blood. These TCRs come from a woman aged 55 to 70 with Graves' ophthalmopathy. The conserved cysteine and the conserved F or W are not part of the CDR3 here. Each record gives: J gene, V gene, CDR3 protein.

TRBJ2-4,TRBV29-1,SAPGQGGNIQY
TRBJ2-7,TRBV28,ASSLAPGPYEQY
TRBJ2-7,TRBV29-1,SAVAGAYEQY
TRBJ2-1,TRBV11-1,ASSRPGTSPYNEQF
TRBJ2-7,TRBV30,AWSVDSGRPKAYEQY
TRBJ2-3,TRBV7-2,ASSLPPSTDTQY
TRBJ1-5,TRBV12-3/TRBV12-4,ASRTGDNQPQH
TRBJ2-5,TRBV7-8,ASSRRAASQETQY
TRBJ2-5,TRBV5-1,ASSHGLAGVGETQY
TRBJ1-4,TRBV7-9,ASSRQVKMGEKLF
TRBJ1-5,TRBV4-1,ASSREQGVLSNQPQH
TRBJ2-3,TRBV15,ATSRAPKQDPRGTDTQY
TRBJ2-3,TRBV7-3,ASSGGTSGSTDTQY
TRBJ1-1,TRBV30,ACGAVSAAF